Following are 26 T cell receptor beta chains from one sample sequenced in a study of neurological immune-mediated disorders. TCRdb re-called the 5' RACE reads through MiXCR, storing one row per CDR3 protein. The table includes around 100,000 distinct CDR3 sequences, 11% detected once. The time point: longitudinal time-point 3. Sample: PBMCs. These receptors originate from a female donor with HTLV-1-associated myelopathy (HAM/TSP).

This clonotype was counted many times. The V gene is TRBV5-1, the J gene TRBJ2-4; D not resolved. The CDR3 sequence is 13 residues long. CDR1 and CDR2 (germline): SGHRS, YFSETQ. Trimming took off 0 bases at V and 4 bases at J, with 5 bases between the two ends. The CDR3 loop is CASSLDPKNIQYF. For the CDR3, the DNA is TGCGCCAGCAGCTTGGACCCAAAAAACATTCAGTACTTC.

This clonotype was recorded at least ten times. The rearrangement links TRBV10-2 to TRBJ2-7; perhaps TRBD1 as D (5 bases). Trimming removed 2 bases at V and 4 bases at J, with 9 bases between. Germline V gene lookup returns CDR1 WSHSY and CDR2 SAAADI. CDR3 length equals 13 residues. The CDR3 nucleotides read TGCGCCAGCAGTGAGATGACAGATTACGAGCAGTACTTC. This sequence encodes CASSEMTDYEQYF.

This clonotype occurred many times. J is TRBJ1-1 and V is TRBV29-1; unclear D gene. This CDR3 contains 9 residues. The V end was cut by 6 bases, the J end by 7 bases, with 6 bases between. The germline CDR1 and CDR2 sequences are SQVTM and ANQGSEA. CDR3 DNA: TGCAGCGTGGGCGGTGAAGCTTTCTTT. Its protein product is CSVGGEAFF.

There are many counts of this clonotype. This rearrangement joins TRBV4-1 to TRBJ2-1; TRBD1 matches 10 bases. This CDR3 has 15 residues. The germline V gene encodes CDR1 MGHRA and CDR2 YSYEKL. The J segment lost 6 bases and the V segment lost 1 base, leaving 3 bases of the junction unmatched. In nucleotides, the CDR3 is TGCGCCAGCAGCCAAGCCGGACAGGGGGGCAATGAGCAGTTCTTC. Translation: CASSQAGQGGNEQFF.

This clonotype was detected ten times or more. This chain connects TRBV7-9 to TRBJ1-1; a weak D match, TRBD1 (6 bases). The CDR3 runs to 17 residues. V lost 4 bases and J 1 base, leaving 19 bases between the germline ends. Germline V CDR1 and CDR2: SEHNR, FQNEAQ (reference sequence). The CDR3, as DNA: TGTGCCAGCAGCTCGGGACAAAGGGGGGTTGCGAACACTGAAGCTTTCTTT. This encodes CASSSGQRGVANTEAFF.

There are many counts of this clonotype. The gene calls are TRBV7-2 and TRBJ1-3, with unresolved D. This CDR3 has 16 residues. From germline, CDR1 is SGHTA and CDR2 FQGNSA. V lost 2 bases, J lost 0 bases, and 11 bases lay in between. The CDR3 region has the DNA TGTGCCAGCAGCTTACAAATAGGCTTCTCTGGAAACACCATATATTTT. This translates into CASSLQIGFSGNTIYF.

This clonotype was recorded a few times. This rearrangement joins TRBV27 to TRBJ2-2, with a weak D call TRBD1 (6 bases). Trimming removed 4 bases at V and 5 bases at J, with 11 bases between. The length of the CDR3 is 14 residues. CDR1 is MNHEY, CDR2 SMNVEV, per germline (reference sequence). The CDR3 loop reads CASSWAGETGELFF. CDR3 nucleotides: TGTGCCAGCAGTTGGGCAGGGGAAACCGGGGAGCTGTTTTTT.

V is TRBV5-1 and J is TRBJ2-3; 7 bases fit TRBD1. Germline CDR1 SGHRS, CDR2 YFSETQ. This CDR3 has 14 residues. Trimming took 2 bases from V and 4 from J; bases not matched to a gene: 4. CDR3 sequence: CASSFRDSPDTQYF. The CDR3 region has the DNA TGCGCCAGCAGCTTCCGGGACAGCCCAGATACGCAGTATTTT.

This clonotype showed up many times. V gene TRBV12-3 or TRBV12-4 combines with J gene TRBJ2-3; 9 bases are a match to TRBD2. The trim removed 3 bases at V and 4 bases at J, leaving 5 bases unmatched. This CDR3 contains 15 residues. The CDR3: CASSFRRGGSDTQYF. CDR3 bases: TGTGCCAGCAGTTTCCGGCGGGGGGGCTCAGATACGCAGTATTTT.

This clonotype was seen repeatedly, ten times or more. This chain connects TRBV7-2 to TRBJ2-3; D may be TRBD2 (5 bases). The CDR3 extends over 14 amino acids. The ends were cut back, 6 bases at V and 2 bases at J, with 12 bases in the middle. Germline CDR1 is SGHTA and CDR2 is FQGNSA. CDR3 sequence (DNA): TGTGCCAGCAGAACACTAGATTACACAGATACGCAGTATTTT. This encodes CASRTLDYTDTQYF.

This clonotype came up many times. The chain joins TRBV5-6 to TRBJ2-5; perhaps D is TRBD1 or TRBD2 (7 bases each). Trimming took 3 bases from V and 5 from J, leaving 14 bases between them. Germline lookup yields CDR1 SGHDT and CDR2 YYEEEE. The CDR3 contains 14 residues. The CDR3 sequence is CASSSPQGGETQYF. CDR3 nucleotide sequence: TGTGCCAGCAGCTCACCGCAGGGGGGGGAGACCCAGTACTTC.

This clonotype was picked up a small number of times. In DNA form, the CDR3 reads TGTGCCAGCAGTCCTGCCATGGGTGGCTACGAGCAGTACTTC. Its protein is CASSPAMGGYEQYF. The rearrangement uses TRBV28 and TRBJ2-7; no firm D call. This CDR3 spans 14 amino acids. V was trimmed by 5 bases and J by 3 bases, leaving 14 bases between them. Germline values: CDR1 MDHEN, CDR2 SYDVKM.

This clonotype has a count of ten or more. This chain links TRBV6-5 with TRBJ2-7; no reliable D call. The CDR3 length is 14 residues. Trimming left V 5 bases short and J 0 bases short, with 11 bases between. Germline values: CDR1 MNHEY, CDR2 SVGAGI. The CDR3 region has the DNA TGTGCCAGCAGTCGGGCCGCCTTCTCCTACGAGCAGTACTTC. This encodes CASSRAAFSYEQYF.

The rearrangement joins TRBV5-5 to TRBJ2-7, with 7 bases identical to TRBD1. V was clipped by 3 bases and J by 7 bases; unmatched bases: 13. The CDR3 loop spans 15 amino acids. Germline V CDR1 and CDR2: SGHKS, YYEKEE (reference sequence). The CDR3 sequence: CASSSQGSPVREQYF. CDR3 coding DNA: TGTGCCAGCAGCTCACAGGGGTCCCCCGTAAGGGAGCAGTACTTC.

At least ten counts were recorded for this clonotype. The chain recombines TRBV5-1 with TRBJ2-1; the D call may be TRBD1 or TRBD2 (5 bases each). V lost 3 bases and J lost 3, with 16 bases in between. This CDR3 contains 16 residues. Germline V gene lookup returns CDR1 SGHRS and CDR2 YFSETQ. The CDR3 DNA reads as TGCGCCAGCAGCTCCTGGGCAGGGACCCACTACAATGAGCAGTTCTTC. Translation: CASSSWAGTHYNEQFF.

The rearrangement joins TRBV5-1 to TRBJ1-4; 10 bases map to TRBD1. This CDR3 region has 14 residues. The V gene end was trimmed by 4 bases and the J gene end by 10 bases; junction bases not matched to a gene: 7. CDR1 and CDR2 from the germline V gene are SGHRS and YFSETQ. Here the CDR3 reads CASSPGQGRGKLFF. In nucleotides, the CDR3 is TGCGCCAGCAGCCCGGGACAGGGGAGAGGAAAACTGTTTTTT.

This clonotype was detected many times. V is TRBV5-1 and J is TRBJ2-7; no reliable D call. The V end lost 0 bases, the J end lost 0 bases, and 10 bases lay between the germline ends. Germline V lookup: CDR1 SGHRS, CDR2 YFSETQ. The CDR3 is made up of 15 amino acids. The CDR3 protein is CASSLAGSYSYEQYF. The CDR3 DNA is TGCGCCAGCAGCTTGGCCGGGTCCTACTCCTACGAGCAGTACTTC. Combining the CDR3 with reference TRBV5-1 and TRBJ2-7 gives the whole variable domain KAGVTQTPRYLIKTRGQQVTLSCSPISGHRSVSWYQQTPGQGLQFLFEYFSETQRNKGNFPGRFSGRQFSNSRSEMNVSTLELGDSALYLCASSLAGSYSYEQYFGPGTRLTVT.

This clonotype appeared many times. V is TRBV14 and J is TRBJ2-2; no clear D. Germline lookup yields CDR1 SGHDN and CDR2 FVKESK. CDR3 length: 13 residues. V gave up 3 bases and J gave up 6 bases, with 8 bases separating them. CDR3 coding DNA: TGTGCCAGCAGCCAGACATCGGCCGGGGAGCTGTTTTTT. Amino acids: CASSQTSAGELFF.

This clonotype was seen repeatedly, ten times or more. V and J are TRBV5-1 and TRBJ2-7, with TRBD1 matching over 7 bases. J lost 0 bases, V lost 4 bases, and 7 bases had no gene match. Germline CDR1 is SGHRS and CDR2 is YFSETQ. The length of the CDR3 is 15 residues. The CDR3 spells CASSLTGDNSYEQYF. For the CDR3, the DNA is TGCGCCAGCAGCCTCACAGGGGATAACTCCTACGAGCAGTACTTC.

This clonotype was picked up many times. This chain uses TRBV27 with TRBJ1-2; D is unresolved. This CDR3 is built from 15 residues. Per germline, CDR1 MNHEY and CDR2 SMNVEV (reference sequence). The ends were cut back, 7 bases at V and 2 bases at J, with 17 bases in the middle. CDR3 sequence (DNA): TGTGCCAGCATGGGCGGTTGGTTCGAGAACTATGGCTACACCTTC. This encodes CASMGGWFENYGYTF.

This clonotype was seen repeatedly, ten times or more. The DNA of the CDR3 is TGCGCCACCCCGACAGGGGCAACTTATAATGAAAAACTGTTTTTT. It encodes CATPTGATYNEKLFF. This chain joins TRBV5-1 and TRBJ1-4; TRBD1 matches at 8 bases. The CDR3 has 15 amino acids. From germline, CDR1 is SGHRS and CDR2 YFSETQ. J gave up 4 bases and V 9 bases, and 11 bases lay outside the gene matches.

This clonotype was detected ten times or more. The chain has TRBV28 and TRBJ2-1, with TRBD2 matching over 9 bases. CDR3 length equals 16 residues. V lost 6 bases to trimming and J lost 5 bases; unmatched junction nucleotides: 11. The germline V gene encodes CDR1 MDHEN and CDR2 SYDVKM. CDR3 in DNA: TGTGCCAGCAGGGCCCTTAGCGGGGGACCTAACAATGAGCAGTTCTTC. It codes for CASRALSGGPNNEQFF. The entire variable domain, with the rest obtained from reference TRBV28 and TRBJ2-1, is as follows: DVKVTQSSRYLVKRTGEKVFLECVQDMDHENMFWYRQDPGLGLRLIYFSYDVKMKEKGDIPEGYSVSREKKERFSLILESASTNQTSMYLCASRALSGGPNNEQFFGPGTRLTVL.

This chain uses TRBV7-8 with TRBJ2-3; 14 positions match TRBD2. With 5 bases clipped from V and 2 bases from J, the junction kept 9 bases outside the gene matches. CDR1 is SGHVS and CDR2 is FQNEAQ in the germline V gene. The CDR3 is 18 residues long. DNA of the CDR3: TGTGCCAGCAGCCCCCGGAGGACTAGCGGGGGGCTCACAGATACGCAGTATTTT. Protein sequence: CASSPRRTSGGLTDTQYF.

This clonotype was seen at least ten times. This chain uses TRBV4-1 with TRBJ2-7; TRBD2 agrees at 9 bases. CDR1 is MGHRA and CDR2 is YSYEKL in the germline V gene. After removal of 3 bases from V and 1 base from J, the junction contained 7 bases not matched to a gene. This CDR3 has 16 residues. The CDR3 region has the DNA TGCGCCAGCAGCCACTTTCCTAGCGGGGAGTCCTACGAGCAGTACTTC. Its translation is CASSHFPSGESYEQYF.

This clonotype was found many times. This chain joins TRBV5-1 and TRBJ2-2; D is uncertain. This CDR3 spans 13 amino acids. Per the germline V gene, CDR1 is SGHRS and CDR2 is YFSETQ. V dropped 0 bases and J dropped 4 bases, with 4 bases sitting between them. CDR3 bases: TGCGCCAGCAGCTTGGAGGTCACCGGGGAGCTGTTTTTT. It is translated as CASSLEVTGELFF.

This clonotype was seen repeatedly, ten times or more. The rearrangement joins TRBV11-2 to TRBJ1-4; D not certain. Germline CDR1 and CDR2: SGHAT and FQNNGV. V lost 3 bases and J 5 bases, leaving 7 bases between the germline ends. The CDR3 is 13 residues long. CDR3: CASSFAGNEKLFF. CDR3 coding DNA: TGTGCCAGCAGCTTTGCCGGCAATGAAAAACTGTTTTTT.